The 11 T cell receptor beta chains given below trace back to one sample, sequenced in a study of T cell responses to AZD1222 COVID-19 vaccine. Here immunoSEQ multiplex PCR was the method, and the copy in TCRdb shows in-frame clones only, minus some. The table includes around 81,000 clones, about 84% detected once. Sequences were derived from peripheral blood, sampled on day 0 of AZD1222 vaccination. The receptors here all came from an adult in good health.

CDR3 coding DNA: TGTGCCAGCAGCTTGGGCGGACTAGCGGGAGGGCTTGGTAGGTACAATGAGCAGTTCTTC. This codes for CASSLGGLAGGLGRYNEQFF. The V and J genes are TRBV5-4 and TRBJ2-1; 15 nucleotides match TRBD2. The germline V gene encodes CDR1 SGHNT and CDR2 YYREEE (reference sequence). Trimming at V came to 0 bases and at J to 4 bases, leaving 11 bases not matched to a gene. The CDR3 sequence is 20 residues long.

The chain combines TRBV28 with TRBJ2-7, with D tentatively TRBD1 (5 bases). This CDR3 has 14 residues. CDR1 and CDR2 (germline): MDHEN, SYDVKM. Trimming removed 5 bases at V and 0 bases at J, with 11 bases between. In DNA, the CDR3 is TGTGCCAGCAGTGACAGACTTAGCTCCTACGAGCAGTACTTC. Residues: CASSDRLSSYEQYF.

The chain employs TRBV4-3 and TRBJ2-6, with unresolved D. V shed 0 bases and J shed 2 bases, with 2 bases lying between them. CDR3 size: 14 residues. The germline gives CDR1 LGHNA, CDR2 YSLEER. CDR3 protein: CASSQDPGANVLTF. Written as DNA, the CDR3 is TGCGCCAGCAGCCAAGACCCTGGGGCCAACGTCCTGACTTTC.

The chain combines TRBV7-2 with TRBJ1-2, with D uncertain. This CDR3 has 14 amino acids. V was cut by 1 base and J by 3 bases, with 9 bases left in between. CDR1 and CDR2 (germline): SGHTA, FQGNSA. In nucleotides, the CDR3 is TGTGCCAGCAGCTTAGTAAGCGGCGACTATGGCTACACCTTC. It yields the protein CASSLVSGDYGYTF.

The chain uses TRBV5-6 and TRBJ1-2; D is ambiguous. The CDR3 has 15 residues. Germline CDR1 reads SGHDT; CDR2 reads YYEEEE. V was cut by 0 bases and J by 4 bases, with 13 bases left in between. The chain's CDR3 is CASSLVPDSPYGYTF. CDR3 bases: TGTGCCAGCAGCTTGGTGCCTGACTCACCCTATGGCTACACCTTC.

This chain uses TRBV5-1 with TRBJ2-3; a possible D gene is TRBD2 (5 bases). The CDR3 consists of 14 residues. Germline-derived CDR1 and CDR2 are SGHRS and YFSETQ. V was trimmed by 0 bases and J by 4 bases, leaving 9 bases between them. The CDR3 loop reads CASSLGLGADTQYF. The CDR3 nucleotides read TGCGCCAGCAGCTTGGGTCTGGGAGCAGATACGCAGTATTTT.

V and J are TRBV9 and TRBJ2-2, with D perhaps given as TRBD1 or TRBD2 (6 bases each). V was clipped by 3 bases and J by 3 bases, with 12 bases between them. The V gene's germline CDR1 is SGDLS and CDR2 YYNGEE. The CDR3 covers 15 residues. The CDR3 region is CASSAEGGYTGELFF. CDR3 nucleotide sequence: TGTGCCAGCAGCGCTGAGGGGGGTTACACCGGGGAGCTGTTTTTT.

The V call is TRBV9, the J call TRBJ2-2; TRBD1 might be the D (6 bases). The V end lost 3 bases, the J end lost 1 base, and 16 bases lay between the germline ends. The CDR3 is made up of 17 amino acids. CDR1 is SGDLS and CDR2 is YYNGEE in the germline V gene. CDR3 protein: CASSAPQGDGNTGELFF. The CDR3 DNA follows: TGTGCCAGCAGCGCACCACAGGGCGACGGGAACACCGGGGAGCTGTTTTTT.

The genes are TRBV10-3 and TRBJ2-7, with a weak D call TRBD2 (6 bases). Trimming pared 6 bases from V and 7 bases from J, leaving 13 bases between. The CDR3 sequence is 12 residues long. The germline V gene encodes CDR1 ENHRY and CDR2 SYGVKD. This CDR3 is CAIRGTVEEQYF. The CDR3 DNA reads as TGTGCCATCAGAGGGACTGTCGAGGAGCAGTACTTC.

As DNA, the CDR3 is TGTGCCAGCTTGGGCAGGCCCCAAATGGACTATGGCTACACCTTC. Translating gives CASLGRPQMDYGYTF. J is TRBJ1-2 and V is TRBV5-5; D gene ambiguous. CDR1 is SGHKS and CDR2 is YYEKEE in the germline V gene (reference sequence). V dropped 7 bases and J dropped 3 bases, with 19 bases sitting between them. This CDR3 comprises 15 residues.

The V gene is TRBV7-8, the J gene TRBJ2-7, with D uncertain. Germline V gene lookup returns CDR1 SGHVS and CDR2 FQNEAQ. V was trimmed by 1 base and J by 0 bases, leaving 7 bases between them. This CDR3 comprises 14 residues. As DNA, the CDR3 is TGTGCCAGCAGCTTAGAGCAGAGCTCCTACGAGCAGTACTTC. It specifies CASSLEQSSYEQYF.